The clone carrying this T cell receptor (beta chain) occurred a few times. The antigen is not known. This entry belongs to a study of beta chain features in type 1 diabetes. TCRB transcripts that were expressed got sequenced, as all of the isolated RNA had been reverse transcribed. Sequencing used immunoSEQ multiplex PCR; TCRdb keeps in-frame clones, though not all of them. The sample shows 250,000 or so clones, over 20% of them seen only once. Overall study results and limits: Type 1 diabetes patients had moderately but significantly shorter TCRB CDR3s in all four CD4+ subsets. Patients with type 1 diabetes carried fewer insertions and had more deletions at their VDJ junctions. A closer apparent resemblance between naive, central memory and Treg TCRB repertoires was seen in patients than in healthy donors.

Sequenced: naive CD4+ T cells from blood. This clonotype was sampled from a woman aged 40-49 years with type 1 diabetes.

CDR3 nucleotides: TGCAGCGTCGTCCGGGACAGAGGCCACACCATATATTTT. Its protein product is CSVVRDRGHTIYF. The chain is built from TRBV29-1 and TRBJ1-3; 7 bases map to TRBD1. The CDR3 is 13 residues long. V was pared by 6 bases and J by 8 bases, with 10 bases of the junction left unmatched. Germline loops: CDR1 SQVTM, CDR2 ANQGSEA.